This entry is about one TCR beta chain. The record originates from a study of T cells in Graves' hyperthyroidism and ophthalmopathy. Amplification yielded TCR beta CDR3 regions, with RNA transcripts as the source. First-round RT-PCR targeting the TCR CDR3 was performed with the HTBI primer set. TCRdb re-analysed the multiplex PCR reads in MiXCR, keeping a single row per CDR3 protein. The sample contains under 400,000 distinct CDR3 sequences, roughly a fifth of which appear only once. Sequencing was done on a sample of blood. The TCR was taken from a woman aged 45-65 years with Graves' hyperthyroidism.

The CDR3 protein is CASSYFPQTGNTEAFF. The CDR3 DNA reads TGTGCCAGCAGTTACTTTCCCCAGACTGGGAACACTGAAGCTTTCTTT. V and J are TRBV6-5 and TRBJ1-1; no firm D call. V was clipped by 1 base and J by 1 base, with 13 bases between them. The V gene's germline CDR1 is MNHEY and CDR2 SVGAGI. This CDR3 contains 16 residues.